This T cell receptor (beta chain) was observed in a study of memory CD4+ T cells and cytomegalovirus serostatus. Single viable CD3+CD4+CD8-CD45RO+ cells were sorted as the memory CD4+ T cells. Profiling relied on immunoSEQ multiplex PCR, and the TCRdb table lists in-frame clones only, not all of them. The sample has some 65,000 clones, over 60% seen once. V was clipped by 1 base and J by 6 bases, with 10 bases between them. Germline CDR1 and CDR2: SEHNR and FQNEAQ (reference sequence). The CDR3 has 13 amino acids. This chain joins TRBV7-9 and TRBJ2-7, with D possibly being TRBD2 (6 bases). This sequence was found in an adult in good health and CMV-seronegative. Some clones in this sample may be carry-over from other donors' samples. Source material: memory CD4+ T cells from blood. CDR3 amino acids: CASSLGLGSEQYF. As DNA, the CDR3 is TGTGCCAGCAGCTTAGGACTAGGAAGCGAGCAGTACTTC.